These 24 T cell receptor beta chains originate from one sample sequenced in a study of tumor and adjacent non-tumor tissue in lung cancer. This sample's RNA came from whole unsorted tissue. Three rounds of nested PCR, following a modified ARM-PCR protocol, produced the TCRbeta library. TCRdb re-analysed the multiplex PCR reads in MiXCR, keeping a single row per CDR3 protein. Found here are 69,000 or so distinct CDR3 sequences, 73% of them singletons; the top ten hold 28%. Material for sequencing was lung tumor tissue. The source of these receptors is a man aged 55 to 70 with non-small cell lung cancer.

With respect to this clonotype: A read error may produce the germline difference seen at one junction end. The CDR3 DNA is TGTGCCAGCCGCTTAGCAGCTAACACCGGGGAGCTGTTTTTT. This translates into CASRLAANTGELFF. The chain recombines TRBV11-3 with TRBJ2-2, with D unresolved. Germline loops: CDR1 SGHNT, CDR2 YENEEA. This CDR3 is built from 14 residues.

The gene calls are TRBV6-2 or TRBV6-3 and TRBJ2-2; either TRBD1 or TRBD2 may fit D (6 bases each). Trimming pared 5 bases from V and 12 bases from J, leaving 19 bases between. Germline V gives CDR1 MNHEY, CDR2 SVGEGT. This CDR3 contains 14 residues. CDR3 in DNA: TGTGCCAGCAGTAGCGGGTTGATCACAGGGAAGCTGTTTTTT. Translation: CASSSGLITGKLFF.

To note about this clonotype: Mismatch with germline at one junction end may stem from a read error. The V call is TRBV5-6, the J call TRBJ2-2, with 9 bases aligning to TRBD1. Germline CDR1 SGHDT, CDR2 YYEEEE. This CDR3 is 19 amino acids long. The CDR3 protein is CACSSPYRDRVANTGELFF. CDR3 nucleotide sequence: TGTGCCTGCAGCTCTCCCTACCGGGACAGGGTTGCGAACACCGGGGAGCTGTTTTTT.

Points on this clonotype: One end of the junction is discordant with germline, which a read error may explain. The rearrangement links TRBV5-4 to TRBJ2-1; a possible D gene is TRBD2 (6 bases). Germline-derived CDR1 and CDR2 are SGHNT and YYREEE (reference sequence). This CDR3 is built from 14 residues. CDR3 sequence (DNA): TGTGCCAGCAGCTGGAGGGACTGTGGGAATGAGCAGCTCTTC. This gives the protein CASSWRDCGNEQLF.

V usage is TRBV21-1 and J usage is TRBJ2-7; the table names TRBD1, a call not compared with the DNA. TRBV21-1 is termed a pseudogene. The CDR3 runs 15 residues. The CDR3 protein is CASSTGTTLSYEQYF. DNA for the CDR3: TGTGCCAGCAGTACCGGGACAACCCTATCCTACGAGCAGTACTTC.

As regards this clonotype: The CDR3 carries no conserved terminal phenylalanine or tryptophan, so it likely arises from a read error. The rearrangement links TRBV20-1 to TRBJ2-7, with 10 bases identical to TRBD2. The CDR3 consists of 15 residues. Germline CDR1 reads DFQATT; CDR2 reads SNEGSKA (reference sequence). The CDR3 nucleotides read TGCAGTGTTAGAGCGGGGGGGGCGGACGGCTACGAGCAGTACTTA. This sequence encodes CSVRAGGADGYEQYL.

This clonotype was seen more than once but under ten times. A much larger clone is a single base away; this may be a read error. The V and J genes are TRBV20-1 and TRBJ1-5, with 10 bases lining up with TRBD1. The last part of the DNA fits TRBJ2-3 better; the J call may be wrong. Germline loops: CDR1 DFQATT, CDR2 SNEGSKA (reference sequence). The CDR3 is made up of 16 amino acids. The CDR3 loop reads CSAPRQGALSNQPQYF. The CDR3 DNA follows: TGCAGTGCTCCCCGACAGGGGGCCCTTAGCAATCAGCCCCAGTATTTT.

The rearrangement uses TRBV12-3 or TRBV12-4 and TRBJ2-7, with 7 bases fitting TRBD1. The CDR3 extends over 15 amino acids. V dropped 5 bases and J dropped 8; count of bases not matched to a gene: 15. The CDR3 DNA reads TGTGCCAGCAGTCCCCTTCGACAGGGCCCGATTAAGCAGTACTTC. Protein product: CASSPLRQGPIKQYF.

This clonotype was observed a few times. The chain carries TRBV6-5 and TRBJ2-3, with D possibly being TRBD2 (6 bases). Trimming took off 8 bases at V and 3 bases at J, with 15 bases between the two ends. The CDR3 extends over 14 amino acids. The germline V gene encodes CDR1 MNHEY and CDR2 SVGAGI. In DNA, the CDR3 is TGTGCCAGCCGACCGGGGGTTAGAACAGATACGCAGTATTTT. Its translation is CASRPGVRTDTQYF.

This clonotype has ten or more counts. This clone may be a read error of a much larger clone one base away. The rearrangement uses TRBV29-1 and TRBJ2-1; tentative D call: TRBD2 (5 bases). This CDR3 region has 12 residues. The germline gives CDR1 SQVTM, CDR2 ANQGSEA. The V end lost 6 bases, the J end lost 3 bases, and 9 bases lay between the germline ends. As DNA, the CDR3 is TGCAGCGTGGAAACTAGCTACAATGAGCAGTTCTTC. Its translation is CSVETSYNEQFF.

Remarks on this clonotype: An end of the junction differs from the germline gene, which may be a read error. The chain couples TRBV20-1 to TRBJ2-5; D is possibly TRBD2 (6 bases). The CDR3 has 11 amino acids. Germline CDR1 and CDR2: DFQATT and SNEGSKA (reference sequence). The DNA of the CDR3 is TGCATTGCTAGCGCCCAAGAAGCCCAGTACTTC. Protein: CIASAQEAQYF.

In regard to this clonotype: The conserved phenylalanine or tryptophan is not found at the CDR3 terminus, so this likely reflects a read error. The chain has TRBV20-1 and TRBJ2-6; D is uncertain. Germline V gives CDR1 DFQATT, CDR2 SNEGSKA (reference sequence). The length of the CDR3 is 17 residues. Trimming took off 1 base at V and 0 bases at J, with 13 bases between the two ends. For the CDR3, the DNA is TGCAGTGCTAGAGTTCAGCGAGATCGCTCTGGGGCCAACGTCCTGACTTCC. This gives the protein CSARVQRDRSGANVLTS.

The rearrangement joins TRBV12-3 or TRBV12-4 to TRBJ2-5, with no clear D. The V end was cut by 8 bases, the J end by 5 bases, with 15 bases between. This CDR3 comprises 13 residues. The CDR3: CASGPRAGETQYF. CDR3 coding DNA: TGTGCCAGCGGACCAAGGGCTGGGGAGACCCAGTACTTC.

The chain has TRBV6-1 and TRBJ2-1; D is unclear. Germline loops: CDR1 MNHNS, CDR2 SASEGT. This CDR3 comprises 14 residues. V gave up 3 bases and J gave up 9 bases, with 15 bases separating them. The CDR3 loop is CASSEHGRGVEQFF. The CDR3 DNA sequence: TGTGCCAGCAGTGAGCACGGGCGCGGCGTTGAGCAGTTCTTC.

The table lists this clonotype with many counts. DNA of the CDR3: TGTGCCAGCAGCTTGAGGGGAGGAAACGAGCAGTACTTC. It is translated as CASSLRGGNEQYF. The chain recombines TRBV5-4 with TRBJ2-7; D is possibly TRBD2 (6 bases). The germline V gene has CDR1 SGHNT and CDR2 YYREEE (reference sequence). Trimming left V 1 base short and J 5 bases short, with 10 bases between. CDR3 length: 13 residues.

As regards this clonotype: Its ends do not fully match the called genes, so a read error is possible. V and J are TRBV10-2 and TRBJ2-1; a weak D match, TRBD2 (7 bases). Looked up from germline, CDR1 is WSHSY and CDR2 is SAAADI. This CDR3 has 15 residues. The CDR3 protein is CASTESEGEGHEQFF. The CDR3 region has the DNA TGCGCCAGCACTGAGTCGGAGGGGGAGGGCCATGAGCAGTTCTTC.

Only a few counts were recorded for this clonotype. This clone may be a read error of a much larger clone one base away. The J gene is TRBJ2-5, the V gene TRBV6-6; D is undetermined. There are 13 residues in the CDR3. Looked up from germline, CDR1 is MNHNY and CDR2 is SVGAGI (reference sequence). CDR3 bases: TGTGCCAGCAATTACCTCTCAGGAGAGACCCAGTACTTC. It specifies CASNYLSGETQYF.

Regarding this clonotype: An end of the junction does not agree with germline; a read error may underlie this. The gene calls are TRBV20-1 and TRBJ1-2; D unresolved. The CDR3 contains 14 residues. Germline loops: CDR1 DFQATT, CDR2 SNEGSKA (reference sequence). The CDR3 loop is CRAPATGFKYGYTF. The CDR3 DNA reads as TGCCGTGCTCCAGCGACCGGGTTTAAATATGGATACACCTTC.

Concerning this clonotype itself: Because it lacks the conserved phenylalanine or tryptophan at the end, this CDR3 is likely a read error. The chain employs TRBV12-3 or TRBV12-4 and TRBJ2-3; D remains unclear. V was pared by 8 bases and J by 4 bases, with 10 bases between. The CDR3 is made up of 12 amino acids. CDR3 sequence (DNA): TGTGCCAGCGGTCCCCGTGCAGATACGCAGTATCTT. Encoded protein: CASGPRADTQYL.

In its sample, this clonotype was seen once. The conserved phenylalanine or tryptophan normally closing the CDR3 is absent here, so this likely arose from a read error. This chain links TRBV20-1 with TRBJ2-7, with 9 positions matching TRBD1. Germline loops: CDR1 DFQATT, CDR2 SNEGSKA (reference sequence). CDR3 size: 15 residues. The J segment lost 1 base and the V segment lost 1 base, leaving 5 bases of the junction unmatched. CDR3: CSARAPGTGSYEQYL. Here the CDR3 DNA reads TGCAGTGCTAGAGCCCCGGGGACAGGGTCCTACGAGCAGTACTTA.

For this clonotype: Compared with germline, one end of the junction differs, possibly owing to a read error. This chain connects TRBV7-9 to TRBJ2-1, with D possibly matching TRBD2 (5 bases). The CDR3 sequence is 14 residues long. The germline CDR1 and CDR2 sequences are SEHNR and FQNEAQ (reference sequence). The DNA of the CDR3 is TGTGCCAGCAGCTTTATAGCTGGAGCGGCTGAGAAGTTCTTC. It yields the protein CASSFIAGAAEKFF.

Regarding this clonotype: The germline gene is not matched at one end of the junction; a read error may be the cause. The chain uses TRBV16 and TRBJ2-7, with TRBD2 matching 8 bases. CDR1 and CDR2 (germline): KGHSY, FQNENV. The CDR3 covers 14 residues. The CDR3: CASNQEGLVYEQYF. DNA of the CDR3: TGTGCCAGCAACCAAGAGGGACTAGTCTACGAGCAGTACTTC.

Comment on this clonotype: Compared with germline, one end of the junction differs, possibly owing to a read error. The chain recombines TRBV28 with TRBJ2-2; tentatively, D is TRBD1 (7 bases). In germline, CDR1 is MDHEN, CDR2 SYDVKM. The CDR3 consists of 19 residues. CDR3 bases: TGTACCAGCCGTATCTCGACGTTCGCGGGGACAGCGAACACAGGGGAGCTGTTTTTT. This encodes CTSRISTFAGTANTGELFF.

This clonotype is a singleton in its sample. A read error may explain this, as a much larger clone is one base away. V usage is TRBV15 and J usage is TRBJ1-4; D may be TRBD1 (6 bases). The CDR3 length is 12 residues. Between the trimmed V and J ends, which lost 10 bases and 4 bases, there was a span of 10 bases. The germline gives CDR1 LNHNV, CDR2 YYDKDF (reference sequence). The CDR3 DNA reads TGTGCCATAGGACAGATTAATGAAAAACTGTTTTTT. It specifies CAIGQINEKLFF.